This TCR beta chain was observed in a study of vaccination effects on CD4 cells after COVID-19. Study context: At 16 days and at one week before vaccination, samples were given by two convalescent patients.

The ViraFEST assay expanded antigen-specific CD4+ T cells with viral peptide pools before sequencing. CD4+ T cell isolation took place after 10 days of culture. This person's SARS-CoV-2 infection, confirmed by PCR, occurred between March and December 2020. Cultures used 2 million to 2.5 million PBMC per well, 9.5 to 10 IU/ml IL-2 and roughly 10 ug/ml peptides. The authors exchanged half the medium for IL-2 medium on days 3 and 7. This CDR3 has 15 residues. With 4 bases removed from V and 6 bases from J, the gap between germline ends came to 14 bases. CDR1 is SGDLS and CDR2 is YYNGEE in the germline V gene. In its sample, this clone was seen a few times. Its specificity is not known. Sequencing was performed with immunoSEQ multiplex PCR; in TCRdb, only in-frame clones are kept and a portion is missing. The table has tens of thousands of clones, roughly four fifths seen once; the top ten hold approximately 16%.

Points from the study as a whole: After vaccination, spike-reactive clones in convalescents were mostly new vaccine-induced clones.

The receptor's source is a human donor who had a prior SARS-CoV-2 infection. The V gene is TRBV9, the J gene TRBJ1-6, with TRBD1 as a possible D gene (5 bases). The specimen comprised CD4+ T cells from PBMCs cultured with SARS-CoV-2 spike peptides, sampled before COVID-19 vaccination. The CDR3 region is CASSPLGGVNSPLHF. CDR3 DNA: TGTGCCAGCAGCCCCCTGGGGGGGGTTAATTCACCCCTCCACTTT.